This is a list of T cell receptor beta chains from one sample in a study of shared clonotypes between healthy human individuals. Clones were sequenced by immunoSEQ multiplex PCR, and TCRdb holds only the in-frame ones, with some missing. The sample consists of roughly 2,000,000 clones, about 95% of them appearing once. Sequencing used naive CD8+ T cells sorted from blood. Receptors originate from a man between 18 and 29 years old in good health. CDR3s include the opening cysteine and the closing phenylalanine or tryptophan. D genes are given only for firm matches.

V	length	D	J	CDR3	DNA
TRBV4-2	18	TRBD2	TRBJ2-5	CASSQDLQAGGPQETQYF	TGTGCCAGCAGCCAAGATCTACAGGCGGGGGGGCCCCAGGAGACCCAGTACTTC
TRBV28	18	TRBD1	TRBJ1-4	CASRYYITGGLEDEKLFF	TGTGCCAGCAGATATTATATAACAGGGGGCTTAGAAGATGAAAAACTGTTTTTT
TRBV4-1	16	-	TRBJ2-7	CASSQVRGLPSYEQYF	TGCGCCAGCAGCCAAGTAAGAGGACTCCCCTCCTACGAGCAGTACTTC
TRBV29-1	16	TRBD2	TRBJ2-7	CSVEDAVAGATYEQYF	TGCAGCGTTGAAGATGCTGTAGCGGGGGCGACCTACGAGCAGTACTTC
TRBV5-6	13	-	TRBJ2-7	CASSVGAGYEQYF	TGTGCCAGCAGCGTGGGTGCGGGGTACGAGCAGTACTTC
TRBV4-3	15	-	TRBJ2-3	CASSQNLVTGDTQYF	TGCGCCAGCAGCCAAAACCTAGTAACCGGAGATACGCAGTATTTT
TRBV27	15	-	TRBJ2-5	CASSLWAGVRETQYF	TGTGCCAGCAGTTTATGGGCAGGGGTTCGAGAGACCCAGTACTTC
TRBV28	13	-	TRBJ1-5	CASSLVVNQPQHF	TGTGCCAGCAGTTTAGTCGTCAATCAGCCCCAGCATTTT
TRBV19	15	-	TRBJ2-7	CASTTNWGRLNEQYF	TGTGCCAGTACCACCAATTGGGGGCGCCTGAACGAGCAGTACTTC
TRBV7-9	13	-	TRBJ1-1	CASSFPDGWGAFF	TGTGCCAGCAGCTTCCCGGACGGGTGGGGAGCTTTCTTT
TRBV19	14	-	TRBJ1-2	CASSSDPEYYGYTF	TGTGCCAGTAGTAGTGACCCGGAGTACTATGGCTACACCTTC
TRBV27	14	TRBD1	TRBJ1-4	CASSPGGSGEKLFF	TGTGCCAGCAGTCCAGGGGGCTCGGGTGAAAAACTGTTTTTT
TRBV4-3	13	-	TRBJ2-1	CASSQDQGNEQFF	TGCGCCAGCAGCCAAGATCAAGGCAATGAGCAGTTCTTC
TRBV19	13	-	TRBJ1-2	CASSNQDNYGYTF	TGTGCCAGTAGTAATCAGGATAACTATGGCTACACCTTC
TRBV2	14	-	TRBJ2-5	CASSDLGEGETQYF	TGTGCCAGCAGTGATCTCGGGGAAGGGGAGACCCAGTACTTC
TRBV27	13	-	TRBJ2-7	CASGPGASYEQYF	TGTGCCAGCGGGCCGGGGGCCTCCTACGAGCAGTACTTC
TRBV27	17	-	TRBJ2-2	CASTTPDSHANTGELFF	TGTGCCAGCACCACACCCGACAGCCACGCGAACACCGGGGAGCTGTTTTTT
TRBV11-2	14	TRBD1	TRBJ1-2	CASSWTGLDYGYTF	TGTGCCAGCAGCTGGACAGGGCTTGACTATGGCTACACCTTC